This T cell receptor beta chain is from a study of shared T cell receptors in the human thymus. The table came from immunoSEQ multiplex PCR; TCRdb's copy has only in-frame clones and leaves some out. The table has more than 300,000 clones, roughly 94% seen once. Unmatched junction bases numbered 8, after V lost 1 base and J lost 8 bases. Germline V gives CDR1 GTSNPN, CDR2 SVGIG (reference sequence). The CDR3 spans 15 residues. The V gene is TRBV30, the J gene TRBJ2-1; 10 nucleotides line up with TRBD2. Input material: thymocytes. The clonotype comes from a human donor. CDR3 region: CAWSAPGLANDEQFF. The CDR3 DNA is TGTGCCTGGAGTGCCCCGGGACTAGCGAACGATGAGCAGTTCTTC.